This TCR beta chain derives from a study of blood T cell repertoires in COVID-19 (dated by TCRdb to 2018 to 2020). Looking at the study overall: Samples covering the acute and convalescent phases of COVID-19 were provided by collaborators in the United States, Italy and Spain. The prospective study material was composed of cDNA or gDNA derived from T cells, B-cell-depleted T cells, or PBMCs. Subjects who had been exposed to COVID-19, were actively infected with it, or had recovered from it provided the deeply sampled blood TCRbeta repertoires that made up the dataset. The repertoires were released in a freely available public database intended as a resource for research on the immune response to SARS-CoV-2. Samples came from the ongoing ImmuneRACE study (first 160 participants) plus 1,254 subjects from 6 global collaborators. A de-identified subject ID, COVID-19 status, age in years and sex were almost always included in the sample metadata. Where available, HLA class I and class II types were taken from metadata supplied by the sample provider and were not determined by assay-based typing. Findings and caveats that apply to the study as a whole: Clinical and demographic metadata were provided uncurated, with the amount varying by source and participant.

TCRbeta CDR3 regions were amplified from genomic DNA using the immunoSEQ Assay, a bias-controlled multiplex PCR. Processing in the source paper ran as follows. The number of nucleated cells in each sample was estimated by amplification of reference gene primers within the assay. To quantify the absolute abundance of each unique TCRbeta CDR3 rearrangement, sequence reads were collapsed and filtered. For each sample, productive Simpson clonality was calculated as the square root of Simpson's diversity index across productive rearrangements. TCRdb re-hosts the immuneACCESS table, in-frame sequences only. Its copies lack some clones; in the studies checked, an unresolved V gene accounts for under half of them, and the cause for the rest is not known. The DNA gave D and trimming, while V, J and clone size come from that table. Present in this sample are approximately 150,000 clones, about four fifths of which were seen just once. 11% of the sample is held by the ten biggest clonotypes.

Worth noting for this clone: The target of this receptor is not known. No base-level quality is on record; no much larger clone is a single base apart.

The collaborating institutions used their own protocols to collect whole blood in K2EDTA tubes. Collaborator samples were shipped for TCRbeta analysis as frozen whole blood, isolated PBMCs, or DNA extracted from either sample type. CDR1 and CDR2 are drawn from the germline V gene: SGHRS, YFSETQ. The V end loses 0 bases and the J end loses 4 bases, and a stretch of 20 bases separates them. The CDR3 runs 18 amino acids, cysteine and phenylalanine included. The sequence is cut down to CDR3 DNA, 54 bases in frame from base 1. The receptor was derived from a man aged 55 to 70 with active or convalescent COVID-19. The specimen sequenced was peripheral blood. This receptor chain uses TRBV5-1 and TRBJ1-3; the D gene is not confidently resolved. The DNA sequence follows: TGCGCCAGCAGCTTGGATAGTCCCCCCAGCGGTCGAGGAAACACCATATATTTT. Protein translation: CASSLDSPPSGRGNTIYF.